The rows below give T cell receptor beta chains drawn from one sample of a study of T-cell memory formation after mild COVID-19. One entry per CDR3 protein results from TCRdb running MiXCR on the 5' RACE reads. The data contain 190,000 or so distinct CDR3 sequences, about a fifth of them singletons. The sequenced material came from PBMCs or a T cell subset sorted from them (not recorded which). The receptors were gathered from an adult woman who had mild COVID-19 (a few samples of this study predate the infection). Cell type and time point are not known. The CDR3 runs from the conserved cysteine through the conserved F or W. D genes are given only for firm matches. Rows may omit the clone size; those that give it use once, few, many or a size class.

D gene: -; clone size: -; V gene: TRBV18; J gene: TRBJ1-3; CDR3 DNA: TGTGCCAGCTCACTTACTCCAAACTCTGGAAACACCATATATTTT; CDR3 protein: CASSLTPNSGNTIYF
D gene: TRBD2; clone size: -; V gene: TRBV29-1; J gene: TRBJ2-1; CDR3 DNA: TGCAGCGTTGACCCGGGACTAGTCTTGCACAATGAGCAGTTCTTC; CDR3 protein: CSVDPGLVLHNEQFF
D gene: -; clone size: few; V gene: TRBV7-8; J gene: TRBJ1-1; CDR3 DNA: TGTGCCAGCAGCTTAGGGTGGGTTGGTGGCACTGAAGCTTTCTTT; CDR3 protein: CASSLGWVGGTEAFF
D gene: TRBD2; clone size: -; V gene: TRBV6-5; J gene: TRBJ2-1; CDR3 DNA: TGTGCCAGCAGTCACGCTTTAGCGGGAGAGAGTGGAAATGAGCAGTTCTTC; CDR3 protein: CASSHALAGESGNEQFF
D gene: -; clone size: -; V gene: TRBV9; J gene: TRBJ2-1; CDR3 DNA: TGTGCCAGCAGCAGGGGCGCGGGACCCAATGAGCAGTTCTTC; CDR3 protein: CASSRGAGPNEQFF
D gene: TRBD2; clone size: few; V gene: TRBV7-3; J gene: TRBJ2-1; CDR3 DNA: TGTGCCAGCAGCCCGCGGGGGTCGGTGGATGAGCAGTTCTTC; CDR3 protein: CASSPRGSVDEQFF
D gene: -; clone size: few; V gene: TRBV2; J gene: TRBJ2-2; CDR3 DNA: TGTGCCAGCAGTCTATGGGGGGTCAACACCGGGGAGCTGTTTTTT; CDR3 protein: CASSLWGVNTGELFF
D gene: TRBD1; clone size: once; V gene: TRBV5-6; J gene: TRBJ1-1; CDR3 DNA: TGTGCCAGCAGCGAGGACAGGGTACGCGGCACTGAAGCTTTCTTT; CDR3 protein: CASSEDRVRGTEAFF
D gene: TRBD1; clone size: -; V gene: TRBV7-9; J gene: TRBJ2-7; CDR3 DNA: TGTGCCAGCAGCTGGACAGGGGGGTCTGACGAGCAGTACTTC; CDR3 protein: CASSWTGGSDEQYF
D gene: TRBD2; clone size: few; V gene: TRBV10-3; J gene: TRBJ2-5; CDR3 DNA: TGTGCCATCAGTGAGCCGACTAGCGGTAAAATGGAGACCCAGTACTTC; CDR3 protein: CAISEPTSGKMETQYF
D gene: -; clone size: -; V gene: TRBV6-1; J gene: TRBJ2-3; CDR3 DNA: TGTGCCAGCAGTGAGGTCCCGACAAGCACAGATACGCAGTATTTT; CDR3 protein: CASSEVPTSTDTQYF
D gene: TRBD2; clone size: -; V gene: TRBV12-3/TRBV12-4; J gene: TRBJ2-3; CDR3 DNA: TGTGCCAGCAGTTCGCCTCCCGGACTAGCGAAAGATACGCAGTATTTT; CDR3 protein: CASSSPPGLAKDTQYF
D gene: -; clone size: few; V gene: TRBV2; J gene: TRBJ2-5; CDR3 DNA: TGTGCCAGCAGTGAAGGGTTTAAGAACCAAGAGACCCAGTACTTC; CDR3 protein: CASSEGFKNQETQYF
D gene: -; clone size: -; V gene: TRBV7-6; J gene: TRBJ1-1; CDR3 DNA: TGTGCCAGCAGCTTACGGGAAGAATGGGACACTGAAGCTTTCTTT; CDR3 protein: CASSLREEWDTEAFF
D gene: TRBD2; clone size: -; V gene: TRBV13; J gene: TRBJ2-3; CDR3 DNA: TGTGCCAGCAGCTCAACTAGCGGGGATGGAGGCACAGATACGCAGTATTTT; CDR3 protein: CASSSTSGDGGTDTQYF
D gene: -; clone size: few; V gene: TRBV2; J gene: TRBJ2-5; CDR3 DNA: TGTGCCAGCACCGTTCCAGAAATACTAGCACAAGAGACCCAGTACTTC; CDR3 protein: CASTVPEILAQETQYF
D gene: -; clone size: few; V gene: TRBV11-3; J gene: TRBJ1-1; CDR3 DNA: TGTGCCAGCAGCTTTGGGTCGGGGACTGAAGCTTTCTTT; CDR3 protein: CASSFGSGTEAFF
D gene: -; clone size: many; V gene: TRBV7-6; J gene: TRBJ2-3; CDR3 DNA: TGTGCCAGCAGCTTAGCGGGAGACACAGATACGCAGTATTTT; CDR3 protein: CASSLAGDTDTQYF
D gene: -; clone size: few; V gene: TRBV20-1; J gene: TRBJ2-7; CDR3 DNA: TGCAGTGCCAGAAGTCCAGGGGATTTTGGCGACGAGCAGTACTTC; CDR3 protein: CSARSPGDFGDEQYF
D gene: TRBD2; clone size: -; V gene: TRBV4-2; J gene: TRBJ2-1; CDR3 DNA: TGTGCCAGCAGCCAAGAGGGGACTAGCGGGGGGAATGAGCAGTTCTTC; CDR3 protein: CASSQEGTSGGNEQFF
D gene: TRBD1; clone size: -; V gene: TRBV9; J gene: TRBJ2-7; CDR3 DNA: TGTGCCAGCAGCCCCTCAGGGGACAGGGGCCCCTACGAGCAGTACTTC; CDR3 protein: CASSPSGDRGPYEQYF
D gene: TRBD2; clone size: few; V gene: TRBV5-1; J gene: TRBJ2-3; CDR3 DNA: TGCGCCAGCAGCTGGGGACTAGCGGGAGCAGATACGCAGTATTTT; CDR3 protein: CASSWGLAGADTQYF
D gene: -; clone size: -; V gene: TRBV12-3/TRBV12-4; J gene: TRBJ2-7; CDR3 DNA: TGTGCCAGCAGTTGGGACCGGAGGTACGAGCAGTACTTC; CDR3 protein: CASSWDRRYEQYF
D gene: TRBD2; clone size: -; V gene: TRBV7-2; J gene: TRBJ2-7; CDR3 DNA: TGTGCCAGCAGCTTGGCCCCGTCGGGAGGGTCCTACGAGCAGTACTTC; CDR3 protein: CASSLAPSGGSYEQYF
D gene: -; clone size: few; V gene: TRBV6-2/TRBV6-3; J gene: TRBJ1-5; CDR3 DNA: TGTGCCAGCAGTTACTCGGGAAAGCCCCAGCATTTT; CDR3 protein: CASSYSGKPQHF
D gene: TRBD2; clone size: -; V gene: TRBV24-1; J gene: TRBJ2-5; CDR3 DNA: TGTGCCACCAGTGATTTGGGGGACTATCCACAAGAGACCCAGTACTTC; CDR3 protein: CATSDLGDYPQETQYF
D gene: -; clone size: -; V gene: TRBV11-2; J gene: TRBJ2-7; CDR3 DNA: TGTGCCAGCAGCCTAGGAGTTGCGGGCTCCTACGAGCAGTACTTC; CDR3 protein: CASSLGVAGSYEQYF